Listed here are 11 T cell receptor beta chains from one sample, sequenced in a study of OX40 agonist ivuxolimab in advanced cancers. TCRdb's copy holds only in-frame clones and misses some; the assay was immunoSEQ multiplex PCR. The sample contains over 60,000 clones, approximately 89% of which appear only once. Here the sequenced sample was CD4+ or CD8+ T cells sorted from blood, taken in a trial of the OX40 agonist ivuxolimab. The receptors come from an adult with an advanced solid tumor such as melanoma, head and neck, liver or kidney cancer.

Only a few counts were recorded for this clone. This rearrangement joins TRBV2 to TRBJ1-4; possibly TRBD1 for D (5 bases). Trimming removed 5 bases from V and 10 bases from J, with 17 bases in between. The CDR3 length is 14 residues. Per the germline V gene, CDR1 is SNHLY and CDR2 is FYNNEI. Here the CDR3 DNA reads TGTGCCAGCAGTCGGACATCCGAAAACGGAAAACTGTTTTTT. Its translation is CASSRTSENGKLFF. Together with reference TRBV2 and TRBJ1-4, the CDR3 gives the full variable domain: EPEVTQTPSHQVTQMGQEVILRCVPISNHLYFYWYRQILGQKVEFLVSFYNNEISEKSEIFDDQFSVERPDGSNFTLKIRSTKLEDSAMYFCASSRTSENGKLFFGSGTQLSVL.

The rearrangement uses TRBV19 and TRBJ2-1, with D perhaps given as TRBD1 or TRBD2 (5 bases each). Germline CDR1 reads LNHDA; CDR2 reads SQIVND (reference sequence). CDR3 length equals 19 residues. Trimming shortened V by 6 bases and J by 9 bases, and 33 bases separated the two germline ends. CDR3 sequence (DNA): TGTGCCAGTAGGTCTTCCGGGACCCCGGGCGGTACCAGTGTCGGTGAGCAGTTCTTC. Encoded protein: CASRSSGTPGGTSVGEQFF.

This clone has just one count. This sequence joins TRBV11-2 and TRBJ2-1; 7 bases match TRBD2. The germline CDR1 and CDR2 sequences are SGHAT and FQNNGV. J was trimmed by 3 bases and V by 5 bases; bases with no gene match: 13. The CDR3 totals 17 residues. This chain's CDR3 is CASSGQLAWDYYNEQFF. The CDR3 DNA is TGTGCCAGCAGCGGACAACTAGCGTGGGATTACTACAATGAGCAGTTCTTC.

The genes are TRBV5-1 and TRBJ1-2; D ambiguous. Looked up from germline, CDR1 is SGHRS and CDR2 is YFSETQ. CDR3 size: 12 residues. Trimming pared 4 bases from V and 6 bases from J, leaving 10 bases between. The CDR3 protein is CASSPFEDGYTF. CDR3 DNA sequence: TGCGCCAGCAGCCCATTTGAGGATGGCTACACCTTC.

The genes are TRBV25-1 and TRBJ2-1; D possibly matches TRBD1 or TRBD2 (7 bases each). CDR3 length: 17 amino acids. CDR1 MGHDK and CDR2 SYGVNS come from the germline V gene. The V end was cut by 2 bases, the J end by 8 bases, with 22 bases between. The CDR3 DNA sequence: TGTGCCAGCAGTGAAGCCCCCGGGGCAGGGGGGGAGGATGAGCAGTTCTTC. Translating gives CASSEAPGAGGEDEQFF.

The chain carries TRBV29-1 and TRBJ1-2, with D hard to call. The CDR3 covers 18 residues. Trimming left V 6 bases short and J 2 bases short, with 28 bases between. Looked up from germline, CDR1 is SQVTM and CDR2 is ANQGSEA. CDR3 region: CSVLSQTRTIPINYGYTF. The CDR3 DNA reads TGCAGCGTGTTATCCCAGACTCGAACAATTCCTATAAACTATGGCTACACCTTC.

The V gene is TRBV4-3, the J gene TRBJ2-1, with D possibly being TRBD1 (5 bases). This CDR3 contains 15 residues. Germline assignment: CDR1 LGHNA and CDR2 YSLEER. V dropped 0 bases and J dropped 7 bases, with 13 bases sitting between them. The CDR3 region has the DNA TGCGCCAGCAGCCAAGATCGTCAGGGCTGGAATGAGCAGTTCTTC. Translating it yields CASSQDRQGWNEQFF.

The rearrangement uses TRBV9 and TRBJ2-7, with 7 bases aligning to TRBD1. From germline, CDR1 is SGDLS and CDR2 YYNGEE. Trimming removed 0 bases from V and 6 bases from J; junction bases left unmatched: 6. CDR3 length equals 14 residues. In DNA form, the CDR3 reads TGTGCCAGCAGCGTAGGACAGGGAATGGGCGAGCAGTACTTC. Amino acid sequence: CASSVGQGMGEQYF.

V gene TRBV29-1 combines with J gene TRBJ2-2, with TRBD1 identical over 9 bases. This CDR3 has 14 residues. Germline V CDR1 and CDR2: SQVTM, ANQGSEA. The V and J ends lost 7 bases and 1 base, in that order; junction bases with no gene match: 4. CDR3 nucleotide sequence: TGCAGCGCTCCGGGACAGGGGAACACCGGGGAGCTGTTTTTT. Its translation is CSAPGQGNTGELFF.

This chain uses TRBV7-9 with TRBJ1-1; D is possibly TRBD1 (6 bases). The V and J ends lost 6 bases and 0 bases respectively, with 11 bases between them. CDR1 SEHNR and CDR2 FQNEAQ come from the germline V gene (reference sequence). The CDR3 consists of 14 residues. The CDR3 nucleotides are TGTGCCAGCAGTCGGGACAACCTGAACACTGAAGCTTTCTTT. Protein sequence: CASSRDNLNTEAFF. The full variable domain, with the rest looked up from reference TRBV7-9 and TRBJ1-1, is DTGVSQNPRHKITKRGQNVTFRCDPISEHNRLYWYRQTLGQGPEFLTYFQNEAQLEKSRLLSDRFSAERPKGSFSTLEIQRTEQGDSAMYLCASSRDNLNTEAFFGQGTRLTVV.

This clone has only one observation. The J gene is TRBJ2-3, the V gene TRBV5-1; 11 positions agree with TRBD2. CDR1 and CDR2 from the germline V gene are SGHRS and YFSETQ. This CDR3 has 17 residues. V was pared by 0 bases and J by 4 bases, with 7 bases of the junction left unmatched. As DNA, the CDR3 is TGCGCCAGCAGCTTGGTGACTAGCGGGATGGGCGCAGATACGCAGTATTTT. Its translation: CASSLVTSGMGADTQYF. Full variable domain (missing parts from reference TRBV5-1 and TRBJ2-3): KAGVTQTPRYLIKTRGQQVTLSCSPISGHRSVSWYQQTPGQGLQFLFEYFSETQRNKGNFPGRFSGRQFSNSRSEMNVSTLELGDSALYLCASSLVTSGMGADTQYFGPGTRLTVL.